These 21 T cell receptor beta chains originate from one sample sequenced in a study of Ad26.COV2.S vaccination and SARS-CoV-2 variants. Treatment specified: around 19 received Ad26.COV2.S at low or high dose, single or two shots; about 5 received placebo; per-sample allocation not given. At day 63 after the first vaccine or placebo injection, samples were drawn. Produced via immunoSEQ multiplex PCR; TCRdb's table is partial and in-frame only. The data contain 320,000 or so clones, roughly 90% of them singletons. Sequenced here: peripheral blood, sampled in a trial of Ad26.COV2.S vaccine versus placebo. The receptors shown here come from a person aged 18 to 59 who received the Ad26.COV2.S COVID-19 vaccine or a placebo.

The chain recombines TRBV6-2 or TRBV6-3 with TRBJ2-2, with D unresolved. Germline lookup yields CDR1 MNHEY and CDR2 SVGEGT. The CDR3 covers 11 residues. With 4 bases removed from V and 6 bases from J, the gap between germline ends came to 3 bases. CDR3 region: CASSSSGELFF. DNA of the CDR3: TGTGCCAGCAGTTCTTCCGGGGAGCTGTTTTTT.

The CDR3 coding sequence is TGTGCCAGCAGCGCAATGGGTGGAGGCCGCGCAACCGGGGAGCTGTTTTTT. Translating gives CASSAMGGGRATGELFF. The chain links TRBV7-8 to TRBJ2-2, with a tentative D call TRBD2 (5 bases). This CDR3 has 17 amino acids. From germline, CDR1 is SGHVS and CDR2 FQNEAQ. Trimming pared 5 bases from V and 5 bases from J, leaving 21 bases between.

The rearrangement joins TRBV7-2 to TRBJ1-1; 7 bases match TRBD1. CDR1 and CDR2 from the germline V gene are SGHTA and FQGNSA. This CDR3 is built from 15 residues. Losses at the gene ends were 1 base for V and 4 bases for J; bases not matched to a gene: 6. CDR3 protein: CASSLVEGAITEAFF. CDR3 nucleotides: TGTGCCAGCAGCTTAGTGGAGGGGGCCATCACTGAAGCTTTCTTT.

Comment on this clone: This specimen includes other DNA sequences encoding the same CDR3. The chain is built from TRBV6-4 and TRBJ2-3, with 11 positions matching TRBD2. Germline CDR1 and CDR2: MRHNA and SNTAGT. This CDR3 region has 15 residues. J gave up 6 bases and V 0 bases, and 2 bases lay outside the gene matches. The CDR3 here is CASSDSSGGADTQYF. DNA for the CDR3: TGTGCCAGCAGTGACTCTAGCGGGGGGGCCGATACGCAGTATTTT.

The CDR3 sequence is CATSDSYRGNTNYGYTF. The CDR3 coding sequence is TGTGCCACCAGTGATTCCTACAGGGGCAATACCAACTATGGCTACACCTTC. The rearrangement joins TRBV24-1 to TRBJ1-2, with TRBD1 matching 7 bases. CDR3 length: 17 amino acids. Trimming cost V 2 bases and J 2 bases; bases outside gene matches: 10. In germline, CDR1 is KGHDR, CDR2 SFDVKD.

This chain uses TRBV4-3 with TRBJ2-1; 8 bases align to TRBD2. Germline trimming cut 1 base from V and 4 bases from J; bases unmatched to any gene: 6. Germline loops: CDR1 LGHNA, CDR2 YSLEER. This CDR3 contains 16 residues. The CDR3 nucleotides are TGCGCCAGCAGCCAAGTTGGGGCTAGCGGGTACAATGAGCAGTTCTTC. It translates to CASSQVGASGYNEQFF.

The gene calls are TRBV19 and TRBJ2-1, with D possibly being TRBD2 (6 bases). The V gene lost 7 bases and the J gene lost 7 bases, with 14 bases spanning the gap. Germline V gives CDR1 LNHDA, CDR2 SQIVND (reference sequence). The CDR3 has 13 residues. Written as DNA, the CDR3 is TGTGCCAGTATTATGGAGGGGACGAATGAGCAGTTCTTC. This encodes CASIMEGTNEQFF. Together with reference TRBV19 and TRBJ2-1, the CDR3 gives the full variable domain: DGGITQSPKYLFRKEGQNVTLSCEQNLNHDAMYWYRQDPGQGLRLIYYSQIVNDFQKGDIAEGYSVSREKKESFPLTVTSAQKNPTAFYLCASIMEGTNEQFFGPGTRLTVL.

The chain links TRBV9 to TRBJ1-3, with D unclear. Trimming removed 4 bases from V and 0 bases from J, with 14 bases in between. The CDR3 has 16 amino acids. The germline V gene encodes CDR1 SGDLS and CDR2 YYNGEE. The chain's CDR3 is CASSPHTRSSGNTIYF. The CDR3 nucleotides read TGTGCCAGCAGCCCCCACACCCGGAGCTCTGGAAACACCATATATTTT.

V and J are TRBV4-3 and TRBJ2-7; D may correspond to TRBD1 or TRBD2 (5 bases each). Germline loops: CDR1 LGHNA, CDR2 YSLEER. This CDR3 region has 11 residues. V was shortened by 4 bases and J by 9 bases, with 10 bases between the two germline ends. The CDR3 sequence is CASSLGERQYF. CDR3 coding DNA: TGCGCCAGCAGCCTGGGGGAACGGCAGTACTTC.

The chain combines TRBV25-1 with TRBJ1-6; D gene ambiguous. The germline V and J ends were trimmed by 4 bases and 2 bases, with 12 bases remaining between them. The CDR3 is made up of 16 amino acids. The germline CDR1 and CDR2 sequences are MGHDK and SYGVNS. The CDR3 is CASSGATAPYNSPLHF. The CDR3, as DNA: TGTGCCAGCAGTGGCGCCACAGCCCCCTATAATTCACCCCTCCACTTT.

This clone has a single count. This chain connects TRBV7-2 to TRBJ1-1, with a tentative D call TRBD1 (6 bases). Looked up from germline, CDR1 is SGHTA and CDR2 is FQGNSA. The CDR3 sequence is 16 residues long. V was trimmed by 2 bases and J by 3 bases, leaving 16 bases between them. In DNA form, the CDR3 reads TGTGCCAGCAGCTTACGTCCAGGGGAGATCGACACTGAAGCTTTCTTT. Its protein is CASSLRPGEIDTEAFF.

V usage is TRBV6-6 and J usage is TRBJ2-7; TRBD2 matches 8 bases. The junction had 10 bases not matched to a gene; V was cut back by 6 bases and J by 3 bases. CDR3 length: 15 residues. Germline-derived CDR1 and CDR2 are MNHNY and SVGAGI (reference sequence). The CDR3 DNA is TGTGCCAGCAGCAACCCCCGGGGGGGGGACTACGAGCAGTACTTC. It is translated as CASSNPRGGDYEQYF.

The chain links TRBV9 to TRBJ2-5, with D possibly being TRBD1 or TRBD2 (6 bases each). This CDR3 is built from 13 residues. Per the germline V gene, CDR1 is SGDLS and CDR2 is YYNGEE. Trimming left V 3 bases short and J 2 bases short, with 8 bases between. CDR3 sequence reads: CASSGGAQETQYF. DNA for the CDR3: TGTGCCAGCAGCGGGGGGGCTCAAGAGACCCAGTACTTC. The whole variable domain, filled in from reference TRBV9 and TRBJ2-5, reads DSGVTQTPKHLITATGQRVTLRCSPRSGDLSVYWYQQSLDQGLQFLIQYYNGEERAKGNILERFSAQQFPDLHSELNLSSLELGDSALYFCASSGGAQETQYFGPGTRLLVL.

This clone was detected only a few times. V gene TRBV11-3 combines with J gene TRBJ1-6; the D is unclear. The V gene's germline CDR1 is SGHNT and CDR2 YENEEA. The ends were cut back, 6 bases at V and 9 bases at J, with 15 bases in the middle. The CDR3 spans 14 residues. The CDR3 region is CASSSLSEGSPLHF. CDR3 in DNA: TGTGCCAGCAGTTCTCTTTCAGAGGGTTCACCCCTCCACTTT.

This clone was observed a few times. V usage is TRBV7-6 and J usage is TRBJ2-2; D is possibly TRBD1 or TRBD2 (5 bases each). This CDR3 is 16 amino acids long. Germline loops: CDR1 SGHVS, CDR2 FNYEAQ. Trimming shortened V by 4 bases and J by 5 bases, and 17 bases separated the two germline ends. The CDR3 nucleotides are TGTGCCAGCAGCTACCTAGGGGAGAGTGAGACCGGGGAGCTGTTTTTT. It codes for CASSYLGESETGELFF. The whole variable domain, remainder taken from reference TRBV7-6 and TRBJ2-2, is GAGVSQSPRYKVTKRGQDVALRCDPISGHVSLYWYRQALGQGPEFLTYFNYEAQQDKSGLPNDRFSAERPEGSISTLTIQRTEQRDSAMYRCASSYLGESETGELFFGEGSRLTVL.

This clone was counted a single time. The V call is TRBV6-2 or TRBV6-3, the J call TRBJ1-2; perhaps TRBD1 as D (6 bases). V lost 6 bases to trimming and J lost 4 bases, with 21 bases between them. The CDR3 sequence is 16 residues long. From germline, CDR1 is MNHEY and CDR2 SVGEGT. CDR3 nucleotides: TGTGCCAGCAGCCAAAAAACGCGGGGGCTCACCTATGGCTACACCTTC. Its translation is CASSQKTRGLTYGYTF.

This sequence joins TRBV19 and TRBJ1-2; maybe TRBD1 (5 bases). The ends were cut back, 3 bases at V and 5 bases at J, with 13 bases in the middle. CDR3 size: 14 residues. Germline V gene data show CDR1 as LNHDA and CDR2 as SQIVND (reference sequence). CDR3 nucleotide sequence: TGTGCCAGTAGTATTCAGAGGGACTCATATGGCTACACCTTC. Amino acids: CASSIQRDSYGYTF.

The rearrangement uses TRBV9 and TRBJ1-2; 8 bases agree with TRBD1. CDR3 length: 16 amino acids. In germline, CDR1 is SGDLS, CDR2 YYNGEE. With V trimmed by 0 bases and J by 4 bases, 8 bases remained unmatched. CDR3 sequence (DNA): TGTGCCAGCAGCGTAGGCCTGACAGGGGAGAGCTATGGCTACACCTTC. Residues: CASSVGLTGESYGYTF. Supplemented by reference TRBV9 and TRBJ1-2, the full variable domain reads DSGVTQTPKHLITATGQRVTLRCSPRSGDLSVYWYQQSLDQGLQFLIQYYNGEERAKGNILERFSAQQFPDLHSELNLSSLELGDSALYFCASSVGLTGESYGYTFGSGTRLTVV.

The chain recombines TRBV10-2 with TRBJ1-5, with 10 bases aligning to TRBD1. The V and J ends lost 10 bases and 6 bases, in that order; junction bases with no gene match: 6. This CDR3 region has 13 residues. Germline CDR1 is WSHSY and CDR2 is SAAADI. The CDR3 sequence: CATTGGSGQPQHF. The CDR3 DNA reads as TGCGCCACGACAGGGGGCTCGGGTCAGCCCCAGCATTTT.

The chain employs TRBV4-1 and TRBJ2-4; weak D call: TRBD1 (5 bases). Trimming took off 0 bases at V and 10 bases at J, with 13 bases between the two ends. This CDR3 spans 14 amino acids. CDR1 is MGHRA, CDR2 YSYEKL, per germline. CDR3 sequence (DNA): TGCGCCAGCAGCCAAGATAGGGGTCTTGGGATTCAGTACTTC. It specifies CASSQDRGLGIQYF.

V and J are TRBV29-1 and TRBJ2-1, with a tentative D call TRBD1 (6 bases). The CDR3 loop spans 17 amino acids. CDR1 SQVTM and CDR2 ANQGSEA come from the germline V gene. The ends were cut back, 1 base at V and 0 bases at J, with 16 bases in the middle. In nucleotides, the CDR3 is TGCAGCGTTGAAGGCATTGGGGGCGCCAGCTCCTACAATGAGCAGTTCTTC. Protein product: CSVEGIGGASSYNEQFF.